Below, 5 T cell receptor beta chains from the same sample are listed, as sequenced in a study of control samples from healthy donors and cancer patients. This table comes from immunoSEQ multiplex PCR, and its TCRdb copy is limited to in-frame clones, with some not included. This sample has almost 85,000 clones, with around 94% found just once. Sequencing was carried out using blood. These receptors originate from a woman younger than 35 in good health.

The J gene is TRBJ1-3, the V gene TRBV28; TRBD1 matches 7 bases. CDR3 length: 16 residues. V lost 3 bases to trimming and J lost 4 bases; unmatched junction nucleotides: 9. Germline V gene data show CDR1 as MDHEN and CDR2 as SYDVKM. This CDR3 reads CASSFGKGAAGNTIYF. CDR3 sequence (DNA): TGTGCCAGCAGTTTTGGAAAGGGGGCAGCCGGAAACACCATATATTTT.

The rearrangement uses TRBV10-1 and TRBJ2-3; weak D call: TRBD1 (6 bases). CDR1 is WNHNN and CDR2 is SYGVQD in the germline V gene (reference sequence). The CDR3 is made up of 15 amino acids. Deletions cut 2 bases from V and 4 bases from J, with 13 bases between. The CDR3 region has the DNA TGCGCCAGCAGTGAGGGGGGTAAGGGGGCAGATACGCAGTATTTT. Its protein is CASSEGGKGADTQYF.

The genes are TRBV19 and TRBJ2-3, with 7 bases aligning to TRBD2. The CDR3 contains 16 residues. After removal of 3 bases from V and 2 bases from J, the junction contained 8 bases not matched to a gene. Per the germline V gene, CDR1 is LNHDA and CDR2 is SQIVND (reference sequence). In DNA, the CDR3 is TGTGCCAGTAGTATCAGTCCCCGACTAGCCACAGATACGCAGTATTTT. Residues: CASSISPRLATDTQYF.

The CDR3 spells CAISESRPDSFYGYTF. Here the CDR3 DNA reads TGTGCCATCAGTGAATCTAGGCCGGACAGCTTCTATGGCTACACCTTC. V and J are TRBV10-3 and TRBJ1-2; D might be TRBD1 (6 bases). The V end was cut by 3 bases, the J end by 4 bases, with 18 bases between. CDR1 and CDR2 from the germline V gene are ENHRY and SYGVKD. The CDR3 has 16 amino acids.

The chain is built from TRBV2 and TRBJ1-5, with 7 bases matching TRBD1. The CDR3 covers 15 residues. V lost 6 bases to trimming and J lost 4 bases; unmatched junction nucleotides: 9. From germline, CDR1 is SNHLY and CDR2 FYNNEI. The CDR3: CASSYEGQKNQPQHF. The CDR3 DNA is TGTGCCAGCAGCTACGAGGGACAGAAAAATCAGCCCCAGCATTTT.